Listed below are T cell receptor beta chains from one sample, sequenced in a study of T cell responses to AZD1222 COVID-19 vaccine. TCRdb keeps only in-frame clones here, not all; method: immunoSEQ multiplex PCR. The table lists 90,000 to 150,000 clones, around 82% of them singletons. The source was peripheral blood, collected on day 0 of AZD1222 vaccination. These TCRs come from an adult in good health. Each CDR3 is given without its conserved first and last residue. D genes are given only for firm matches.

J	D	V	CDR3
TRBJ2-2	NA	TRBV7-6	ASTSSRGPNTGELF
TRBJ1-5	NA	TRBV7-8	ASSPDRNQPQH
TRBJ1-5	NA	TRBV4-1	ASSQEMGRPSNQPQH
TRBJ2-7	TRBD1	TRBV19	ASSLRGYEQY
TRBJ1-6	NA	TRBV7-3	ASSLSPGGNSPLH
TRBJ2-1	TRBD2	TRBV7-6	ASSSGGRGETYNEQF
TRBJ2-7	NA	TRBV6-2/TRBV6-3	ASSYGGFGEQY
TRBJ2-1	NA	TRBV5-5	ASSLYIAAGPYNEQF
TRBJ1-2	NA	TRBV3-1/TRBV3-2	ASSQGMAAAF
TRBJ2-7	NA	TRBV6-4	APERHRPYY
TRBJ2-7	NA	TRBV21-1	ASSKVPYSYEQY
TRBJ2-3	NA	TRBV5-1	ASSFGTWRDTQY
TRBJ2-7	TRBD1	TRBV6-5	ASSPTAGGFHEQY
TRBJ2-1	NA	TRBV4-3	ASSQDQGFSYNEQF
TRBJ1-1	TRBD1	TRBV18	ASSFDRVNTEAF
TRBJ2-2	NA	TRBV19	ASMGPNTGELF
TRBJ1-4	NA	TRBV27	ASSLMGEKLF
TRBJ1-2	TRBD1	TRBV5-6	ASSLSGGSRGYT
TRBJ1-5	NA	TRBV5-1	ASLGESNQPQH
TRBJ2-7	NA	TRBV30	AWSVPYRGAQDEQY
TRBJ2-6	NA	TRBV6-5	ASISSGANVLT
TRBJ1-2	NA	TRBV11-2	ASSSPTARHGYT
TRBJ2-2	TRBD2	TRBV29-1	SVKGGDDTGELF
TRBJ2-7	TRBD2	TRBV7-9	ASSQGAGAYEQY
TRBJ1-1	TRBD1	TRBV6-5	ASNQRTGEAEAF
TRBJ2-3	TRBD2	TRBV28	ASSTRLAGGTDTQY
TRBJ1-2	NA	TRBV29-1	SVPTGTDGYGYT
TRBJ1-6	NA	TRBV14	ASSQEAGYSPLH
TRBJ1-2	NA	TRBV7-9	ASSPHQIYGYT
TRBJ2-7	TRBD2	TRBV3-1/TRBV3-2	ASSQGTSQY
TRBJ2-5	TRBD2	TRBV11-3	ASSPERGGFRGGETQY